The rows below give T cell receptor beta chains drawn from one sample of a study of blood T cell repertoires in COVID-19. Only in-frame clones appear in the TCRdb table, and some are missing; sequencing was by immunoSEQ multiplex PCR. The table includes around 180,000 clones, roughly 84% detected once. Specimen: peripheral blood. These receptor sequences come from an elderly man with COVID-19, enrolled during active disease. CDR3s include the opening cysteine and the closing phenylalanine or tryptophan. A D gene is named only where the DNA matches it firmly. Where a row states a size, it is once, few, many or the class of an expanded clone; other rows omit it.

>TRBV5-1|.|TRBJ1-3|.
CASSFDSTSGNTIYF
TGCGCCAGCAGCTTTGACAGTACCTCTGGAAACACCATATATTTT
>TRBV5-1|.|TRBJ2-3|.
CASSLVADTQYF
TGCGCCAGCAGCTTGGTCGCAGATACGCAGTATTTT
>TRBV2|.|TRBJ1-3|.
CASSEAATGTGNTIYF
TGTGCCAGCAGTGAAGCGGCCACAGGGACTGGAAACACCATATATTTT
>TRBV25-1|TRBD1|TRBJ1-6|.
CASSPHRGRSPLHF
TGTGCCAGCAGTCCCCACAGGGGAAGATCACCCCTCCACTTT
>TRBV28|.|TRBJ2-7|.
CASSISHRNYEQYF
TGTGCCAGCTCCATATCCCACAGGAACTACGAGCAGTACTTC
>TRBV5-4|.|TRBJ2-7|.
CASRAYGDEQYF
TGTGCCAGCAGGGCATACGGGGACGAGCAGTACTTC
>TRBV28|TRBD1|TRBJ1-4|.
CATQGEDEKLFF
TGTGCCACTCAGGGGGAGGATGAAAAACTGTTTTTT
>TRBV5-4|.|TRBJ1-1|.
CASSLEKGDTEAFF
TGTGCCAGCAGCTTGGAAAAGGGGGACACTGAAGCTTTCTTT
>TRBV19|TRBD1|TRBJ1-2|.
CASSPTHRGRGYTF
TGTGCCAGTAGTCCTACCCACAGGGGCCGGGGCTACACCTTC
>TRBV9|.|TRBJ1-6|.
CASSVDWGANSPLHF
TGTGCCAGCAGCGTAGATTGGGGAGCAAATTCACCCCTCCACTTT
>TRBV9|TRBD1|TRBJ1-1|.
CASSAQGQGQMNTEAFF
TGTGCCAGCAGCGCCCAAGGCCAGGGACAGATGAACACTGAAGCTTTCTTT
>TRBV19|.|TRBJ1-1|once
CASIKEGQTEAFF
TGTGCCAGTATAAAGGAGGGCCAAACTGAAGCTTTCTTT
>TRBV13|.|TRBJ2-7|.
CASSSLWGASYEQYF
TGTGCCAGCAGCTCGCTTTGGGGAGCCTCCTACGAGCAGTACTTC
>TRBV7-3|.|TRBJ1-2|.
CASSLSAGEGYTF
TGTGCCAGCAGCTTGAGCGCGGGTGAAGGCTACACCTTC
>TRBV19|TRBD1|TRBJ1-1|once
CASIHRGTGNTEAFF
TGTGCCAGTATCCATCGAGGGACAGGGAACACTGAAGCTTTCTTT
>TRBV11-2|.|TRBJ1-5|.
CASSLDGTVAQPQHF
TGTGCCAGCAGCTTAGATGGAACAGTCGCTCAGCCCCAGCATTTT
>TRBV10-2|TRBD1|TRBJ1-6|.
CASSDRGQGVSPLHF
TGCGCCAGCAGTGACCGCGGACAGGGGGTTTCACCCCTCCACTTT
>TRBV10-3|.|TRBJ2-2|.
CAIGAQEAGELFF
TGTGCCATCGGTGCCCAGGAGGCCGGGGAGCTGTTTTTT
>TRBV19|.|TRBJ1-4|once
CASSIRTATGEKLFF
TGTGCCAGTAGTATCCGGACCGCTACGGGAGAAAAACTGTTTTTT
>TRBV21-1|.|TRBJ2-7|.
CASSTRGDEGYYEQYF
TGTGCCAGCAGCACCCGCGGGGACGAGGGGTACTACGAGCAGTACTTC
>TRBV3-1/TRBV3-2|TRBD2|TRBJ2-1|.
CASSQDESGGYEQFF
TGTGCCAGCAGCCAAGATGAGAGCGGGGGGTATGAGCAGTTCTTC
>TRBV15|TRBD1|TRBJ1-1|.
CATSSSRTGNTEAFF
TGTGCCACCAGCAGTTCCAGGACAGGTAACACTGAAGCTTTCTTT
>TRBV29-1|TRBD1|TRBJ2-7|once
CSVRTGGREQYF
TGCAGCGTGAGGACAGGGGGCAGGGAGCAGTACTTC
>TRBV4-1|TRBD1|TRBJ2-7|.
CASSQDPGGRSYEQYF
TGCGCCAGCAGCCAAGACCCAGGGGGCAGGTCCTACGAGCAGTACTTC
>TRBV29-1|.|TRBJ1-5|.
CSVEDSGGQPQHF
TGCAGCGTTGAAGATTCTGGGGGCCAGCCCCAGCATTTT
>TRBV20-1|TRBD2|TRBJ2-1|.
CSASSLAGGNNEQFF
TGCAGTGCTAGTTCACTAGCGGGGGGGAACAATGAGCAGTTCTTC
>TRBV11-2|TRBD1|TRBJ2-5|.
CASSFGTDQETQYF
TGTGCCAGCAGCTTTGGGACAGACCAAGAGACCCAGTACTTC
>TRBV5-4|.|TRBJ2-5|.
CASSPGDPGETQYF
TGTGCCAGCAGCCCGGGGGACCCGGGAGAGACCCAGTACTTC
>TRBV9|TRBD1|TRBJ2-7|once
CASSGQTGGFEEQYF
TGTGCCAGCAGCGGGCAGACAGGGGGCTTCGAGGAGCAGTACTTC
>TRBV2|.|TRBJ1-4|.
CASSNNLDAGEKLFF
TGTGCCAGCAGTAACAACCTCGACGCGGGTGAAAAACTGTTTTTT
>TRBV4-1|TRBD1|TRBJ2-2|.
CASSQGQGARGELFF
TGCGCCAGCAGCCAAGGACAGGGGGCGCGGGGGGAGCTGTTTTTT
>TRBV10-1|.|TRBJ2-5|once
CASSERKGETQYF
TGCGCCAGCAGTGAGCGCAAGGGGGAGACCCAGTACTTC
>TRBV28|TRBD1|TRBJ2-7|.
CASSLTGESSYEQYF
TGTGCCAGCAGCCTCACAGGGGAGAGCTCCTACGAGCAGTACTTC
>TRBV28|.|TRBJ2-7|.
CASSLPGHSYEQYF
TGTGCCAGCAGTTTGCCGGGACACTCCTACGAGCAGTACTTC
>TRBV5-1|TRBD1|TRBJ2-7|.
CASSLAPGQGVNEQYF
TGCGCCAGCAGCTTGGCTCCGGGACAGGGAGTGAACGAGCAGTACTTC
>TRBV19|.|TRBJ2-3|once
CASAGISPSTDTQYF
TGTGCCAGTGCAGGAATCTCCCCGTCCACAGATACGCAGTATTTT
>TRBV7-9|.|TRBJ1-5|few
CASSSQGSQPQHF
TGTGCCAGCAGCTCACAGGGCTCCCAGCCCCAGCATTTT
>TRBV28|TRBD1|TRBJ1-1|.
CASSPGQVGTEAFF
TGTGCCAGCAGTCCAGGACAGGTAGGGACTGAAGCTTTCTTT
>TRBV3-1/TRBV3-2|.|TRBJ1-5|.
CASSSLNQPQHF
TGTGCCAGCAGCTCCCTGAATCAGCCCCAGCATTTT
>TRBV19|.|TRBJ1-3|.
CASSIMGLDYSGNTIYF
TGTGCCAGTAGTATTATGGGACTGGATTACTCTGGAAACACCATATATTTT
>TRBV19|TRBD1|TRBJ1-4|.
CASRRDRGTANEKLFF
TGTGCCAGTAGGAGGGACAGGGGGACGGCTAATGAAAAACTGTTTTTT
>TRBV18|TRBD1|TRBJ1-4|.
CASSPKRGRDEKLFF
TGTGCCAGCTCACCTAAAAGGGGGCGCGATGAAAAACTGTTTTTT
>TRBV13|TRBD1|TRBJ1-2|few
CASSWGNRGRSYGYTF
TGTGCCAGCAGTTGGGGCAACAGGGGTCGGAGCTATGGCTACACCTTC
>TRBV19|.|TRBJ2-3|.
CASSLAGLSDTQYF
TGTGCCAGTAGTCTCGCGGGGCTATCAGATACGCAGTATTTT
>TRBV7-3|.|TRBJ1-3|.
CASSVTGLGSGNTIYF
TGTGCCAGCAGCGTTACAGGGTTAGGATCTGGAAACACCATATATTTT
>TRBV4-2|.|TRBJ2-7|.
CASSQGVEGSYEQYF
TGTGCCAGCAGCCAAGGGGTGGAGGGATCCTACGAGCAGTACTTC
>TRBV28|TRBD2|TRBJ2-4|once
CASSMHSAAGVVKNIQYF
TGTGCCAGCAGTATGCACTCGGCAGCGGGGGTAGTCAAAAACATTCAGTACTTC
>TRBV9|.|TRBJ2-5|.
CASSVGSRQEGETQYF
TGTGCCAGCAGCGTAGGCTCGCGTCAAGAGGGAGAGACCCAGTACTTC
>TRBV9|TRBD1|TRBJ2-7|.
CASSVAGQGGEQYF
TGTGCCAGCAGCGTAGCCGGACAGGGGGGCGAGCAGTACTTC
>TRBV5-1|TRBD2|TRBJ2-3|.
CASSLGTSPLKDTQYF
TGCGCCAGCAGCTTGGGGACTAGTCCATTGAAAGATACGCAGTATTTT
>TRBV19|TRBD2|TRBJ2-5|once
CASSLAGGPRETQYF
TGTGCCAGTAGTCTAGCGGGGGGGCCTCGAGAGACCCAGTACTTC
>TRBV3-1/TRBV3-2|.|TRBJ1-6|.
CASSPRHDNSPLHF
TGTGCCAGCAGCCCGAGACACGATAATTCACCCCTCCACTTT
>TRBV2|.|TRBJ1-2|.
CAGSLGPGPPSYTF
TGTGCCGGCTCCTTGGGCCCAGGGCCACCCTCATATACCTTC
>TRBV3-1/TRBV3-2|.|TRBJ1-2|.
CASSLGREDYGYTF
TGTGCCAGCAGTCTGGGGAGGGAAGACTATGGCTACACCTTC
>TRBV5-1|TRBD2|TRBJ2-1|.
CASSFGGGMDEQFF
TGCGCCAGCAGCTTCGGCGGGGGGATGGATGAGCAGTTCTTC
>TRBV19|.|TRBJ1-5|.
CASSGRGNQPQHF
TGTGCCAGTTCCGGGAGGGGGAATCAGCCCCAGCATTTT